This TCR beta chain was recovered during a study of blood T cell repertoires in COVID-19. On the study more broadly: COVID-19 samples collected from the United States, Italy and Spain covered acute and convalescent phases.

Trimming took off 4 bases at V and 6 bases at J, with 15 bases between the two ends. This CDR3 has 15 amino acids. Germline V gives CDR1 LGHDT, CDR2 YNNKEL (reference sequence). Libraries were prepared by immunoSEQ multiplex PCR; TCRdb keeps only in-frame clonotypes and omits some of them. This table has 75,000 to 90,000 clones, less than 95% appearing once. The V and J genes are TRBV3-1 (or the pseudogene TRBV3-2) and TRBJ1-4; possibly TRBD1 for D (5 bases). The material sequenced was peripheral blood. This clonotype was obtained from a young man with COVID-19, enrolled during active disease. This chain's CDR3 is CASSRNAGGDEKLFF. The CDR3 DNA is TGTGCCAGCAGCCGTAATGCCGGGGGTGATGAAAAACTGTTTTTT.